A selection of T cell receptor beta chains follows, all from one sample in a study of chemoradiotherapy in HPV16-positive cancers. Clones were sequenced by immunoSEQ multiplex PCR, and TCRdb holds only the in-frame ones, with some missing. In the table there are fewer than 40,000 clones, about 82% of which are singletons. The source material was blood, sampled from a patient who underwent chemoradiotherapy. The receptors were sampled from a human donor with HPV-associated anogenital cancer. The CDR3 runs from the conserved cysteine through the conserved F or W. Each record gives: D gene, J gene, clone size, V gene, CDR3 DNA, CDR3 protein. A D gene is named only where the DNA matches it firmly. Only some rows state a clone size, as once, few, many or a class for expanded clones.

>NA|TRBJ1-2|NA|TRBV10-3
TGTGCCATCAGTGAGGGACCTCACGGCTACACCTTC
CAISEGPHGYTF
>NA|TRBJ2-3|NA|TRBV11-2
TGTGCCAGCAGCTTACAACTAGCAACCGATACGCAGTATTTT
CASSLQLATDTQYF
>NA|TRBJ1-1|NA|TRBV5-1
TGCGCCAGCAGCTTGTTGGGAGTGACCGAGTCTGAAGCTTTCTTT
CASSLLGVTESEAFF
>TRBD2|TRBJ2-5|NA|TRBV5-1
TGCGCCAGCAGCCATGGGACTAGCGGGGTCGGGGAGACCCAGTACTTC
CASSHGTSGVGETQYF
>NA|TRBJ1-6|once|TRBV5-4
TGTGCCAGCAGCTTGGAGGGGGGCATCGTTTCACCCCTCCACTTT
CASSLEGGIVSPLHF
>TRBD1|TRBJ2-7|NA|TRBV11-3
TGTGCCAGCAGCACCGGACAGGGGTACGAGCAGTACTTC
CASSTGQGYEQYF
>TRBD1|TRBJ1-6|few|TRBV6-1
TGTGCCAGCATCAAGTCCGGGACAGATCAATCACCCCTCCACTTT
CASIKSGTDQSPLHF
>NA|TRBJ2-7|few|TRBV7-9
TGTGCCAGCAGCTTAGGCAATCGAGAGCAGTACTTC
CASSLGNREQYF
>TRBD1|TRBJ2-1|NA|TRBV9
TGTGCCAGCAGCCAGGATGCAGGGGGCTACTACAATGAGCAGTTCTTC
CASSQDAGGYYNEQFF
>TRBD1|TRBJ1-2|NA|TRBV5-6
TGTGCCAGCAGCTTTGACAGGGCGGGAGGCTACACCTTC
CASSFDRAGGYTF
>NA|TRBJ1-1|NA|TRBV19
TGTGCCAGTAGTTTCCCCCCCCTCGGCGGAGGATACACTGAAGCTTTCTTT
CASSFPPLGGGYTEAFF
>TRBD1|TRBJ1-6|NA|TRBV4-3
TGCGCCAGCAGCCAACTAGGACAGGGGGCCCGATCACCCCTCCACTTT
CASSQLGQGARSPLHF
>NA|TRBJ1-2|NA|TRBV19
TGTGCCAGTAGCCAGACGCACCTCTATGGCTACACCTTC
CASSQTHLYGYTF
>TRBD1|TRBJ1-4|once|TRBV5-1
TGCGCCAGCAGCTTGGGTCAGGGGGCGTTTGAGGAAAAACTGTTTTTT
CASSLGQGAFEEKLFF
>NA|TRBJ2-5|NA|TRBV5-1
TGCGCCAGCAGCACAGAGGGAACGGGTCAAGAGACCCAGTACTTC
CASSTEGTGQETQYF
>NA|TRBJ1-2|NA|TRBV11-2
TGTGCCAGCAGCTTAGATCTAAATGCCAACTATGGCTACACCTTC
CASSLDLNANYGYTF
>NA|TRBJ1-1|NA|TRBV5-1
TGCGCCAGCAGCTTGCGAGACACTGAAGCTTTCTTT
CASSLRDTEAFF
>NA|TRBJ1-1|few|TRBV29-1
TGCAGCGTTGATTGGGGGGGGAACACTGAAGCTTTCTTT
CSVDWGGNTEAFF
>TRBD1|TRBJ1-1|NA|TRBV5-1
TGCGCCAGCAGCTTGGGAGGGGGCGGTAACACTGAAGCTTTCTTT
CASSLGGGGNTEAFF
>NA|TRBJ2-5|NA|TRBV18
TGTGCCAGCTCCCCCACCTGGGAAGAGACCCAGTACTTC
CASSPTWEETQYF
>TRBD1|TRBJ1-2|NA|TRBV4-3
TGCGCCAGCAGCCAAGTGATAGGCAGGGGGGACTATGGCTACACCTTC
CASSQVIGRGDYGYTF
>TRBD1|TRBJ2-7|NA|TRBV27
TGTGCCAGCAGTTTATCGAAGGGGACAGGGAGCTACGAGCAGTACTTC
CASSLSKGTGSYEQYF
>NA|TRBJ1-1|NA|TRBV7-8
TGTGCCAGCAGCCTTCGACAGATTGCCACTGAAGCTTTCTTT
CASSLRQIATEAFF
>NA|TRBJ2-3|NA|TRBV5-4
TGTGCCAGCAACGAGAATGTAAGGGAAAGGACGCAGTATTTT
CASNENVRERTQYF
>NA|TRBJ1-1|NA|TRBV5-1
TGCGCCAGCAGCTCCCCGGGTGACACTGAAGCTTTCTTT
CASSSPGDTEAFF
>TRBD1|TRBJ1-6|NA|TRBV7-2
TGTGCCAGCAGCAATCTAGGCAGGGGGACCACCTATAATTCACCCCTCCACTTT
CASSNLGRGTTYNSPLHF
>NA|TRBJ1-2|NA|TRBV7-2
TGTGCCAGCAGCGCAAACTTCGGCCAAAACTATGGCTACACCTTC
CASSANFGQNYGYTF
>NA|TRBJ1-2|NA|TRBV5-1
TGCGCCAGCAGCCCTGGGACGGGATATGGCTACACCTTC
CASSPGTGYGYTF